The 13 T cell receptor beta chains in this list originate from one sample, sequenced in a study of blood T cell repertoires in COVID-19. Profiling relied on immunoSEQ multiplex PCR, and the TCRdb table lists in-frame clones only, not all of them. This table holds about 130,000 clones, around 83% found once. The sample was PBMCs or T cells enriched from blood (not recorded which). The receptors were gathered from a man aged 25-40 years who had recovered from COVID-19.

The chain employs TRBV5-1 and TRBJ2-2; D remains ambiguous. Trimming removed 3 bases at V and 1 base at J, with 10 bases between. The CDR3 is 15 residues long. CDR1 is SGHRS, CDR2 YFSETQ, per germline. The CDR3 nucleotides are TGCGCCAGCAGCTCGCTACCGGGGAACACCGGGGAGCTGTTTTTT. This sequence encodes CASSSLPGNTGELFF.

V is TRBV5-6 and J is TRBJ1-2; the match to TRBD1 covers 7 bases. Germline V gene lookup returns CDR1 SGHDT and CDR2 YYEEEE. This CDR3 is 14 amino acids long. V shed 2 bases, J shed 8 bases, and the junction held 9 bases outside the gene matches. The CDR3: CASSFLQGIGGYTF. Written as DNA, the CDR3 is TGTGCCAGCAGCTTTTTACAGGGGATAGGGGGCTACACCTTC.

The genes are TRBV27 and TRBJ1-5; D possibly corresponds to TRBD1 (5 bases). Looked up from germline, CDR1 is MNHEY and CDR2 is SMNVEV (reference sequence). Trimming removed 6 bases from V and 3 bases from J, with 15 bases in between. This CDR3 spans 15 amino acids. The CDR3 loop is CASRYEGRLNQPQHF. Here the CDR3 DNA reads TGTGCCAGCAGATACGAGGGGAGGCTCAATCAGCCCCAGCATTTT.

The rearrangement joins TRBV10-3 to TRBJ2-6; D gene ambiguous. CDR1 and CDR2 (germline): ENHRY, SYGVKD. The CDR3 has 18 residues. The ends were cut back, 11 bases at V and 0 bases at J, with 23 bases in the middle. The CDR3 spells CASTGKPSTNSGANVLTF. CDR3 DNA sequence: TGTGCCTCCACCGGAAAACCCTCGACAAACTCTGGGGCCAACGTCCTGACTTTC.

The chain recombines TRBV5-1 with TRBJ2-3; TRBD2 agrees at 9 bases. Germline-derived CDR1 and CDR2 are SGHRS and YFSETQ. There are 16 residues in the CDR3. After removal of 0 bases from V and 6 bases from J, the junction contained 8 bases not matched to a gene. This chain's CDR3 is CASSLGGGGASDTQYF. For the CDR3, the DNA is TGCGCCAGCAGCTTGGGAGGCGGGGGGGCTTCGGATACGCAGTATTTT. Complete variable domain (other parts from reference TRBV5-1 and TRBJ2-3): KAGVTQTPRYLIKTRGQQVTLSCSPISGHRSVSWYQQTPGQGLQFLFEYFSETQRNKGNFPGRFSGRQFSNSRSEMNVSTLELGDSALYLCASSLGGGGASDTQYFGPGTRLTVL.

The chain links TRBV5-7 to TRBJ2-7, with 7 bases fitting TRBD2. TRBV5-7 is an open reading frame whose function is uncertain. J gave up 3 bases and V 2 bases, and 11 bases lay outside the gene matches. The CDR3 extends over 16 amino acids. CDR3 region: CASSLVAGRDYYEQYF. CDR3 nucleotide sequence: TGTGCCAGCAGCTTAGTGGCGGGACGGGACTACTACGAGCAGTACTTC.

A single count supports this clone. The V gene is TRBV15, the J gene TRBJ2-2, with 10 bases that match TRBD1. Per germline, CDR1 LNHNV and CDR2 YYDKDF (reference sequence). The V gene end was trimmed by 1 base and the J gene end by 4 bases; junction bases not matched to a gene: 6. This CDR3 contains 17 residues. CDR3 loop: CATSRGGQGGGTGELFF. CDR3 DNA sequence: TGTGCCACCAGCAGAGGTGGACAGGGGGGAGGCACCGGGGAGCTGTTTTTT.

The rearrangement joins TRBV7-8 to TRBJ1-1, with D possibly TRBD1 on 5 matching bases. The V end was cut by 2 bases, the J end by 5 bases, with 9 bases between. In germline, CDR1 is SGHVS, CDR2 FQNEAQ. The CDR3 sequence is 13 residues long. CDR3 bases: TGTGCCAGCAGCTTACCCGGGGGGACTGAAGCTTTCTTT. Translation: CASSLPGGTEAFF.

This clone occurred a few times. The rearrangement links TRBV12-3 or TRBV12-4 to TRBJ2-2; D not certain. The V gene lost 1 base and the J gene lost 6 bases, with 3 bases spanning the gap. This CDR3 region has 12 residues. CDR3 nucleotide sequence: TGTGCCAGCAGTTTAGGCGCCGGGGAGCTGTTTTTT. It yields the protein CASSLGAGELFF.

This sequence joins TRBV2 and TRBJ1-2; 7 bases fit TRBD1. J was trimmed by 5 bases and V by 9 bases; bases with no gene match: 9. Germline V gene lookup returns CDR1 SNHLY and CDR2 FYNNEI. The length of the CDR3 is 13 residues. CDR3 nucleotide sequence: TGTGCCAGTGAACAGGGGTTTGGATATGGCTACACCTTC. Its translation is CASEQGFGYGYTF.

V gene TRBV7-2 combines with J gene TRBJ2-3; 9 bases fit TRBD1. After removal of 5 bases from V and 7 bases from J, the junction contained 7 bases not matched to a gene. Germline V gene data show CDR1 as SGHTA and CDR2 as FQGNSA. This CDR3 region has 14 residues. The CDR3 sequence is CASSPHTGGNTQYF. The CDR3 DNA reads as TGTGCCAGCAGCCCCCACACAGGGGGCAATACGCAGTATTTT.

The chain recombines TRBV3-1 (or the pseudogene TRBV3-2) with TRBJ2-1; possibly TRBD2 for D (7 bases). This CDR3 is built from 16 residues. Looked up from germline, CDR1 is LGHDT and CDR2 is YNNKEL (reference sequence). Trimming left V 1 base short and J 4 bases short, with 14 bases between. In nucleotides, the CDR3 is TGTGCCAGCAGCCAAGCTGGAGGGGGGGCGTACAATGAGCAGTTCTTC. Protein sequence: CASSQAGGGAYNEQFF.

For the CDR3, the DNA is TGTGCCAGCAGTTTCAAACAGGGGGCAGATACGCAGTATTTT. This codes for CASSFKQGADTQYF. The chain is built from TRBV6-5 and TRBJ2-3, with TRBD1 matching over 8 bases. Germline CDR1 MNHEY, CDR2 SVGAGI. V lost 4 bases, J lost 4 bases, and 4 bases stayed unmatched. The CDR3 has 14 residues.